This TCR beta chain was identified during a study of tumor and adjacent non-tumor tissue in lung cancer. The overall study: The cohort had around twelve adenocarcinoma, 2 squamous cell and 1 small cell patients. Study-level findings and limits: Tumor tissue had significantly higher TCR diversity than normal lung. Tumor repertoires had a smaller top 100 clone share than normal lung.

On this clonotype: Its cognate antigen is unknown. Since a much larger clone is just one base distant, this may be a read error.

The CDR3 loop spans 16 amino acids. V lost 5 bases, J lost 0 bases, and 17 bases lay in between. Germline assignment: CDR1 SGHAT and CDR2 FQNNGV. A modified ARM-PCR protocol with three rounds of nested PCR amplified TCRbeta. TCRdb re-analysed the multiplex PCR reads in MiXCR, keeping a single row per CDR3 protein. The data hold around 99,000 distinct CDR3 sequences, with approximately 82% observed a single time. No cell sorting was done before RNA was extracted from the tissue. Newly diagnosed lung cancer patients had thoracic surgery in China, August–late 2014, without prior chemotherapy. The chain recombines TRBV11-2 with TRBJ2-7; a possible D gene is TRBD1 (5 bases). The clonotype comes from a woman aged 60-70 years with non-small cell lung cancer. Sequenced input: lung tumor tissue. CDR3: CASSPGETASSYEQYF. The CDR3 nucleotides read TGTGCCAGCAGCCCCGGCGAGACAGCGAGCTCCTACGAGCAGTACTTC.